Below are 21 T cell receptor beta chains sequenced from a single sample in a study of long-term antiretroviral therapy in people with HIV. Researchers ran immunoSEQ v3.0 at survey level. Profiled with immunoSEQ multiplex PCR; TCRdb holds only in-frame clones, not every one. The sample shows just under 35,000 clones, around 83% of them seen only once. The input for sequencing was unsorted PBMCs, taken approximately 2.9 years before starting antiretroviral therapy. The origin of the receptors is a woman aged 25 to 39 with HIV.

The chain carries TRBV9 and TRBJ2-5, with no clear D. Germline V gene lookup returns CDR1 SGDLS and CDR2 YYNGEE. The CDR3 spans 15 residues. V was cut by 4 bases and J by 0 bases, with 13 bases left in between. This chain's CDR3 is CASSPPGHNQETQYF. The DNA of the CDR3 is TGTGCCAGCAGCCCCCCCGGGCACAACCAAGAGACCCAGTACTTC.

This clone is a singleton in its sample. The chain employs TRBV7-3 and TRBJ2-1, with TRBD2 matching 13 bases. After removal of 5 bases from V and 11 bases from J, the junction contained 12 bases not matched to a gene. The V gene's germline CDR1 is SGHTA and CDR2 FQGTGA. The CDR3 spans 16 residues. CDR3 amino acids: CASSDRLAGGTSQQFF. Here the CDR3 DNA reads TGTGCCAGCAGCGATCGACTAGCGGGGGGCACCAGTCAGCAGTTCTTC.

This clone is judged large. The rearrangement uses TRBV5-6 and TRBJ2-7; 8 bases agree with TRBD1. Trimming removed 1 base from V and 5 bases from J; junction bases left unmatched: 17. Germline-derived CDR1 and CDR2 are SGHDT and YYEEEE. This CDR3 comprises 18 residues. The CDR3 DNA is TGTGCCAGCAGCTTGACAGGGGGGATCTCTCCCAACCGGAACGAGCAGTACGTC. Protein sequence: CASSLTGGISPNRNEQYV.

V gene TRBV6-1 combines with J gene TRBJ1-2, with TRBD1 as a possible D gene (5 bases). The ends were cut back, 4 bases at V and 3 bases at J, with 12 bases in the middle. Germline values: CDR1 MNHNS, CDR2 SASEGT. The CDR3 sequence is 14 residues long. The CDR3 region has the DNA TGTGCCAGCAGTGTTATTCCGACAGACTATGGCTACACCTTC. Translation gives CASSVIPTDYGYTF.

This clone was detected a few times. The CDR3 here is CASSSSGTGGVIYGYTF. CDR3 nucleotide sequence: TGTGCCAGCAGCTCCTCCGGGACAGGGGGCGTTATCTACGGCTACACCTTC. The chain recombines TRBV7-9 with TRBJ1-2; the match to TRBD1 covers 12 bases. The CDR3 is 17 amino acids. V lost 4 bases and J lost 8; bases outside the gene matches: 14. Germline V gives CDR1 SEHNR, CDR2 FQNEAQ (reference sequence).

V and J are TRBV27 and TRBJ2-5, with D possibly TRBD2 on 6 matching bases. Germline CDR1 reads MNHEY; CDR2 reads SMNVEV (reference sequence). V shed 2 bases and J shed 0 bases, with 13 bases lying between them. CDR3 length: 16 residues. CDR3 sequence reads: CASSLNPSGHQETQYF. The CDR3 DNA reads as TGTGCCAGCAGTTTAAACCCAAGCGGGCACCAAGAGACCCAGTACTTC.

A few counts support this clone. The gene calls are TRBV5-1 and TRBJ1-1; the match to TRBD1 covers 7 bases. Germline CDR1 and CDR2: SGHRS and YFSETQ. With V trimmed by 0 bases and J by 4 bases, 6 bases remained unmatched. This CDR3 comprises 15 residues. For the CDR3, the DNA is TGCGCCAGCAGCTTGGCGACAGGGAGTTCCACTGAAGCTTTCTTT. This sequence encodes CASSLATGSSTEAFF.

This clone was detected only a few times. V gene TRBV19 combines with J gene TRBJ1-5; unclear D gene. Trimming took 3 bases from V and 0 from J, leaving 12 bases between them. The germline V gene has CDR1 LNHDA and CDR2 SQIVND (reference sequence). This CDR3 is 16 amino acids long. CDR3 protein: CASSIERYLSNQPQHF. CDR3 bases: TGTGCCAGTAGTATCGAGAGGTACCTTAGCAATCAGCCCCAGCATTTT.

In DNA, the CDR3 is TGTGCCAGCAGTGAGGGGGGGGGTGGCAATGAAAAACTGTTTTTT. Amino acid sequence: CASSEGGGGNEKLFF. This chain joins TRBV6-1 and TRBJ1-4, with a possible D match to TRBD1 (5 bases). Germline loops: CDR1 MNHNS, CDR2 SASEGT. The CDR3 contains 15 residues. Trimming shortened V by 3 bases and J by 5 bases, and 13 bases separated the two germline ends.

V and J are TRBV5-1 and TRBJ2-5; TRBD2 matches 16 bases. With 2 bases clipped from V and 6 bases from J, the junction kept 7 bases outside the gene matches. CDR1 SGHRS and CDR2 YFSETQ come from the germline V gene. CDR3 length equals 17 residues. Here the CDR3 DNA reads TGCGCCAGCAGCTTTTCCGGGACTAGCGGGGGGGCGAAGACCCAGTACTTC. Amino acid sequence: CASSFSGTSGGAKTQYF.

This sequence joins TRBV14 and TRBJ2-7, with D possibly matching TRBD1 (6 bases). The ends were cut back, 6 bases at V and 8 bases at J, with 8 bases in the middle. CDR1 is SGHDN, CDR2 FVKESK, per germline. The CDR3 length is 10 residues. The CDR3 bases are TGTGCCAGCAGACAGGGACAGCAGTACGTC. Protein product: CASRQGQQYV.

This clone was seen only a few times. The chain combines TRBV5-1 with TRBJ1-6; D not resolved. This CDR3 spans 14 amino acids. Trimming cost V 0 bases and J 8 bases, with 9 bases left between them. Germline lookup yields CDR1 SGHRS and CDR2 YFSETQ. Here the CDR3 reads CASSLGLSDSPLHF. The CDR3, as DNA: TGCGCCAGCAGCTTGGGATTGTCGGATTCACCCCTCCACTTT.

This rearrangement joins TRBV29-1 to TRBJ1-5, with TRBD1 matching over 7 bases. The length of the CDR3 is 16 residues. Germline values: CDR1 SQVTM, CDR2 ANQGSEA. After removal of 6 bases from V and 0 bases from J, the junction contained 11 bases not matched to a gene. CDR3 amino acids: CSVQNRTGYSNQPQHF. In DNA form, the CDR3 reads TGCAGCGTGCAAAATCGGACAGGCTATAGCAATCAGCCCCAGCATTTT.

The V call is TRBV11-2, the J call TRBJ1-1; 8 positions match TRBD1. The germline CDR1 and CDR2 sequences are SGHAT and FQNNGV. The CDR3 is made up of 16 amino acids. Germline trimming cut 3 bases from V and 0 bases from J; bases unmatched to any gene: 6. The CDR3 loop reads CASSFQGAGMNTEAFF. The CDR3 DNA is TGTGCCAGCAGCTTCCAGGGGGCTGGGATGAACACTGAAGCTTTCTTT.

J is TRBJ1-2 and V is TRBV9; D is unresolved. The V gene lost 5 bases and the J gene lost 4 bases, with 27 bases spanning the gap. Germline CDR1 SGDLS, CDR2 YYNGEE. The CDR3 has 18 amino acids. The chain's CDR3 is CASSPDQQPRGETYGYTF. The CDR3, as DNA: TGTGCCAGCAGTCCCGACCAACAACCGCGGGGAGAAACCTATGGCTACACCTTC.

This clone was seen once. The chain has TRBV21-1 and TRBJ2-7; TRBD1 is taken as the D call from the table, unchecked against the DNA. TRBV21-1 is annotated as a pseudogene. The CDR3 runs 11 residues. CDR3 amino acids: CANLQGYEQYV. In nucleotides, the CDR3 is TGTGCCAACCTACAGGGCTACGAGCAGTACGTC.

The chain combines TRBV25-1 with TRBJ2-7; D is undetermined. The V and J ends lost 3 bases and 3 bases respectively, with 3 bases between them. Germline V lookup: CDR1 MGHDK, CDR2 SYGVNS. The CDR3 is 11 amino acids. The CDR3 reads CASSDLYEQYV. In DNA, the CDR3 is TGTGCCAGCAGTGACCTCTACGAGCAGTACGTC.

This chain joins TRBV4-1 and TRBJ1-5; 8 bases fit TRBD1. The junction had 6 bases not matched to a gene; V was cut back by 2 bases and J by 6 bases. Germline CDR1 MGHRA, CDR2 YSYEKL. CDR3 length: 15 amino acids. The CDR3 DNA reads as TGCGCCAGCAGCCAACGCCAGGGGGCAGGTCAGCCCCAGCATTTT. Translation: CASSQRQGAGQPQHF.

This CDR3 reads CASSLGVATGELFF. CDR3 in DNA: TGTGCCAGTAGTCTAGGGGTAGCCACCGGGGAGCTGTTTTTT. The J gene is TRBJ2-2, the V gene TRBV19; perhaps TRBD1 as D (5 bases). CDR3 length: 14 residues. The ends were cut back, 5 bases at V and 4 bases at J, with 11 bases in the middle. Per the germline V gene, CDR1 is LNHDA and CDR2 is SQIVND (reference sequence).

The rearrangement links TRBV5-1 to TRBJ1-1, with TRBD1 as a possible D gene (5 bases). CDR1 is SGHRS, CDR2 YFSETQ, per germline. Trimming took off 0 bases at V and 4 bases at J, with 13 bases between the two ends. The CDR3 length is 15 residues. CDR3 sequence: CASSLDPGVGTEAFF. CDR3 in DNA: TGCGCCAGCAGCTTGGATCCGGGGGTGGGCACTGAAGCTTTCTTT.

CDR3 nucleotides: TGCGCCAGCAGCCACGTACAGGGAAGTGGGACTGAAGCTTTCTTT. Protein sequence: CASSHVQGSGTEAFF. This sequence joins TRBV4-1 and TRBJ1-1, with a tentative D call TRBD1 (6 bases). The CDR3 is 15 residues long. V shed 3 bases and J shed 5 bases, with 16 bases lying between them. The germline V gene encodes CDR1 MGHRA and CDR2 YSYEKL.